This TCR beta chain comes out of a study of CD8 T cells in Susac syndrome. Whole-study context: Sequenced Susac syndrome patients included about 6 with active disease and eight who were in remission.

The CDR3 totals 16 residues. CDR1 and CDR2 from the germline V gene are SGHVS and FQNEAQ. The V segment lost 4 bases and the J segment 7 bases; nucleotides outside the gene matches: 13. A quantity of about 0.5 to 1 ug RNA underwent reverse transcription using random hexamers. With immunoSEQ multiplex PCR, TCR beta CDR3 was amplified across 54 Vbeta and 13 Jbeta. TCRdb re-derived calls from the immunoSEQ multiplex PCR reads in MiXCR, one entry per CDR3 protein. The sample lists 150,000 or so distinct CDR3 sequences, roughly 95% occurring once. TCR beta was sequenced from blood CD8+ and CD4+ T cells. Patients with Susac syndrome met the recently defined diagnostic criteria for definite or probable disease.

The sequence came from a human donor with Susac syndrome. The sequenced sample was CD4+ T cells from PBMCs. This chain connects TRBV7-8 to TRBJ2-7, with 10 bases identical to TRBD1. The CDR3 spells CASSYVLGTGDGEQYF. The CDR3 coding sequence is TGTGCCAGCAGCTACGTTCTTGGGACAGGGGACGGAGAGCAGTACTTC.